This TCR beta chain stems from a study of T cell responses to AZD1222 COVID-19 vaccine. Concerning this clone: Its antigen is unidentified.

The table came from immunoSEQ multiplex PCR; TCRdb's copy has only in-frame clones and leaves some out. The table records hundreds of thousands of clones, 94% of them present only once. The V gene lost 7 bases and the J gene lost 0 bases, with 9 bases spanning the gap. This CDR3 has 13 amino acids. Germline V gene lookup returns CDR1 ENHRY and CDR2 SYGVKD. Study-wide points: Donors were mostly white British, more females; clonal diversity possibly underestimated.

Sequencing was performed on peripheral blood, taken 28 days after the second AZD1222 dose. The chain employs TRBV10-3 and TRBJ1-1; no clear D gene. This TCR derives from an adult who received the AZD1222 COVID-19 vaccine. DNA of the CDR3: TGTGCCATCACTAGGACCGTGAACACTGAAGCTTTCTTT. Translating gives CAITRTVNTEAFF.